This TCR beta chain was obtained from a study of blood T cell repertoires in COVID-19. Study-level background: The analysed material was cDNA or gDNA that came from T cells, B-cell-depleted T cells, or PBMCs.

The germline V gene has CDR1 MRHNA and CDR2 SNTAGT. V trimming: 5 bases; J trimming: 1 base; junction bases outside the gene matches: 2. This CDR3 is 16 amino acids long. Assay used: immunoSEQ multiplex PCR; TCRdb lists only in-frame clones, some missing. The repertoire has approximately 190,000 clones, approximately 84% of them found once; the top ten carry 5.1%. Sequencing input: peripheral blood. This chain uses TRBV6-4 with TRBJ2-1, with 13 bases aligning to TRBD2. The receptor was isolated from a woman in her 70s with active or convalescent COVID-19. CDR3 coding DNA: TGTGCCAGCAGTCCGGGACTAGCGGGATCCTACAATGAGCAGTTCTTC. Residues: CASSPGLAGSYNEQFF.